Listed below are T cell receptor beta chains from one sample, sequenced in a study of T cell changes during pregnancy in multiple sclerosis. Produced via immunoSEQ multiplex PCR; TCRdb's table is partial and in-frame only. The sample includes fewer than 80,000 clones, 75% to 95% seen only once; the top ten take 0.29%. Material: CD4+ T cells from peripheral blood mononuclear cells, obtained in the third trimester of pregnancy. These receptors were obtained from a female donor in good health, enrolled as a control in a pregnancy study. CDR3s include the opening cysteine and the closing phenylalanine or tryptophan. D genes are given only for firm matches. Part of the rows lack a size; the others show once, few, many or a class for expanded clones.

j_gene | abundance | len | v_gene | d_gene | CDR3aa | CDR3nt
TRBJ2-7 | NA | 14 | TRBV7-9 | TRBD2 | CASSFDLGTSEQYF | TGTGCCAGCAGCTTCGACTTGGGGACTAGCGAGCAGTACTTC
TRBJ2-5 | NA | 13 | TRBV6-1 | TRBD1 | CASRDRGLETQYF | TGTGCCAGCAGGGACAGGGGATTAGAGACCCAGTACTTC
TRBJ1-6 | NA | 17 | TRBV30 | TRBD1 | CAWSVAGPNRGYSPLHF | TGTGCCTGGAGTGTAGCCGGTCCAAACAGGGGTTACTCACCCCTCCACTTT
TRBJ2-5 | once | 16 | TRBV14 | NA | CASSQKQGTVGETQYF | TGTGCCAGCAGTCAGAAACAGGGTACTGTCGGAGAGACCCAGTACTTC
TRBJ2-5 | NA | 15 | TRBV11-1 | NA | CASSPIDRLQETQYF | TGTGCCAGCAGCCCTATAGACAGATTACAAGAGACCCAGTACTTC
TRBJ1-4 | NA | 15 | TRBV27 | NA | CASSPTVATNEKLFF | TGTGCCAGCAGTCCAACAGTTGCAACTAATGAAAAACTGTTTTTT
TRBJ1-5 | NA | 17 | TRBV13 | NA | CASSLGPGQGSNQPQHF | TGTGCCAGCAGCTTAGGCCCTGGGCAGGGTAGCAATCAGCCCCAGCATTTT
TRBJ1-2 | NA | 15 | TRBV9 | NA | CASSDRTEKGSGYTF | TGTGCCAGCAGCGACCGGACAGAGAAGGGGTCTGGCTACACCTTC
TRBJ1-1 | NA | 14 | TRBV9 | NA | CASSVVAENTEAFF | TGTGCCAGCAGCGTAGTGGCGGAGAACACTGAAGCTTTCTTT
TRBJ1-1 | NA | 12 | TRBV7-9 | NA | CASSGEGGEAFF | TGTGCCAGCAGCGGGGAGGGGGGTGAAGCTTTCTTT
TRBJ1-1 | once | 17 | TRBV5-6 | TRBD1 | CASSGGQGIWGDTEAFF | TGTGCCAGCAGCGGGGGACAGGGGATTTGGGGTGACACTGAAGCTTTCTTT
TRBJ1-1 | NA | 14 | TRBV27 | NA | CASSFDRSNTEAFF | TGTGCCAGCAGTTTTGACAGATCTAACACTGAAGCTTTCTTT
TRBJ1-2 | NA | 13 | TRBV5-1 | NA | CASSYKPGDGYTF | TGCGCCAGCAGCTATAAGCCGGGGGATGGCTACACCTTC
TRBJ1-4 | NA | 12 | TRBV10-3 | NA | CAISEGNEKLFF | TGTGCCATCAGTGAGGGCAATGAAAAACTGTTTTTT
TRBJ1-3 | NA | 16 | TRBV5-1 | TRBD1 | CASSWGQRGPGNTIYF | TGCGCCAGCAGCTGGGGGCAGAGGGGGCCCGGAAACACCATATATTTT
TRBJ2-7 | few | 13 | TRBV7-2 | NA | CASSSTGLSEQYF | TGTGCCAGCAGCTCCACAGGGCTAAGCGAGCAGTACTTC
TRBJ2-7 | once | 13 | TRBV6-5 | NA | CASSARLYYEQYF | TGTGCCAGCAGTGCAAGACTTTACTACGAGCAGTACTTC
TRBJ1-5 | NA | 14 | TRBV15 | NA | CATSRDGDYQPQHF | TGTGCCACCAGCAGAGATGGGGACTATCAGCCCCAGCATTTT
TRBJ2-1 | NA | 16 | TRBV5-6 | TRBD2 | CASSLRTSGGYNEQFF | TGTGCCAGCAGCCTAAGGACTAGCGGGGGTTACAATGAGCAGTTCTTC
TRBJ1-5 | NA | 15 | TRBV7-2 | TRBD1 | CASSLQGGPNQPQHF | TGTGCCAGCAGCTTACAGGGGGGACCTAATCAGCCCCAGCATTTT
TRBJ1-1 | NA | 17 | TRBV4-2 | TRBD1 | CASSQESHRQGATEAFF | TGTGCCAGCAGCCAAGAGTCCCACAGACAGGGGGCGACTGAAGCTTTCTTT
TRBJ2-2 | NA | 18 | TRBV7-2 | NA | CASSPKFLTESNTGELFF | TGTGCCAGCAGCCCAAAGTTTCTGACAGAATCGAACACCGGGGAGCTGTTTTTT
TRBJ2-7 | NA | 16 | TRBV4-2 | NA | CASSQENRASSYEQYF | TGTGCCAGCAGCCAAGAAAACAGGGCTAGCTCCTACGAGCAGTACTTC
TRBJ2-7 | NA | 15 | TRBV5-4 | TRBD1 | CASRPGQGLPYEQYF | TGTGCCAGCAGGCCCGGACAGGGCTTACCCTACGAGCAGTACTTC
TRBJ1-2 | NA | 12 | TRBV30 | NA | CAWSVGGDGYTF | TGTGCCTGGAGTGTAGGCGGAGATGGCTACACCTTC
TRBJ2-2 | NA | 15 | TRBV18 | NA | CASSPPGGPPGELFF | TGTGCCAGCTCACCACCTGGAGGTCCCCCCGGGGAGCTGTTTTTT
TRBJ2-1 | NA | 15 | TRBV2 | NA | CASSEERSVLNEQFF | TGTGCCAGCAGTGAAGAGCGGAGCGTCCTCAATGAGCAGTTCTTC
TRBJ1-5 | few | 13 | TRBV9 | NA | CASSVAQGQPQHF | TGTGCCAGCAGCGTAGCTCAGGGTCAGCCCCAGCATTTT
TRBJ2-5 | NA | 14 | TRBV5-4 | NA | CASSLVAEGETQYF | TGTGCCAGCAGCTTGGTCGCGGAGGGGGAGACCCAGTACTTC
TRBJ2-3 | NA | 16 | TRBV9 | TRBD2 | CASSVLAGGSTDTQYF | TGTGCCAGCAGCGTCTTAGCGGGGGGGTCCACAGATACGCAGTATTTT
TRBJ2-5 | NA | 15 | TRBV7-2 | TRBD2 | CASSLEGTSGRTQYF | TGTGCCAGCAGCTTAGAAGGGACTAGCGGGAGGACCCAGTACTTC
TRBJ2-5 | NA | 14 | TRBV7-2 | TRBD2 | CASSESGGTGDQYF | TGTGCCAGCAGCGAAAGCGGGGGCACGGGGGACCAGTACTTC
TRBJ2-7 | NA | 14 | TRBV5-6 | TRBD2 | CASRPLAGRYEQYF | TGTGCCAGCAGGCCCCTAGCGGGGCGCTACGAGCAGTACTTC
TRBJ1-6 | NA | 14 | TRBV7-2 | NA | CASSPHRVNSPLHF | TGTGCCAGCAGCCCCCACCGGGTTAATTCACCCCTCCACTTT
TRBJ1-2 | NA | 15 | TRBV6-1 | NA | CASSGTGNGPAGYTF | TGTGCCAGCAGTGGAACGGGGAACGGCCCCGCTGGCTACACCTTC
TRBJ1-1 | NA | 14 | TRBV9 | NA | CASSLGEGDTEAFF | TGTGCCAGCAGCCTAGGAGAAGGGGACACTGAAGCTTTCTTT
TRBJ2-2 | NA | 14 | TRBV29-1 | TRBD2 | CSGCLAGGPGELFF | TGCAGCGGATGCCTAGCGGGGGGGCCCGGGGAGCTGTTTTTT
TRBJ2-7 | NA | 11 | TRBV5-8 | NA | CASRAHYEQYF | TGTGCCAGCAGAGCGCACTACGAGCAGTACTTC
TRBJ1-4 | NA | 14 | TRBV19 | NA | CASSPSVTDEKLFF | TGTGCCAGTAGTCCCTCCGTAACGGATGAAAAACTGTTTTTT
TRBJ1-1 | NA | 16 | TRBV11-1 | TRBD1 | CASSPVAQTGGTEAFF | TGTGCCAGCAGCCCAGTCGCCCAGACAGGGGGGACTGAAGCTTTCTTT
TRBJ2-1 | NA | 15 | TRBV9 | TRBD2 | CASSETSGSYNEQFF | TGTGCCAGCAGCGAGACTAGCGGGAGCTACAATGAGCAGTTCTTC
TRBJ1-2 | NA | 15 | TRBV14 | NA | CASSQASGANYGYTF | TGTGCCAGCAGCCAAGCATCAGGGGCTAACTATGGCTACACCTTC
TRBJ2-2 | NA | 19 | TRBV5-4 | TRBD1 | CASSLGVGTGAFNTGELFF | TGTGCCAGCAGCTTGGGCGTGGGTACAGGGGCTTTCAACACCGGGGAGCTGTTTTTT
TRBJ1-2 | NA | 15 | TRBV27 | TRBD1 | CASSVRRTGNYGYTF | TGTGCCAGCAGCGTGAGGAGGACAGGGAACTATGGCTACACCTTC
TRBJ1-5 | once | 15 | TRBV27 | TRBD1 | CASSFGRGLSQPQHF | TGTGCCAGCAGTTTCGGCAGGGGGCTTTCTCAGCCCCAGCATTTT
TRBJ1-5 | NA | 15 | TRBV9 | TRBD1 | CASSVYGQVNQPQHF | TGTGCCAGCAGCGTCTACGGACAGGTCAATCAGCCCCAGCATTTT